This T cell receptor beta chain derives from a study of T-cell memory formation after mild COVID-19. The table lists this clonotype with a few counts. The CDR3 runs to 14 residues. CDR1 and CDR2 from the germline V gene are DFQATT and SNEGSKA (reference sequence). The ends lost 3 bases at V and 2 bases at J; junction bases unmatched: 5. Using its own MiXCR run on the 5' RACE reads, TCRdb lists one record per CDR3 protein. The table records roughly 580,000 distinct CDR3 sequences, roughly 18% of them present only once. This clonotype was obtained from an adult woman who had mild COVID-19 (a few samples of this study predate the infection). Cell type and time point are not known. The sequenced sample consisted of PBMCs or a T cell subset sorted from them (not recorded which). The chain is built from TRBV20-1 and TRBJ2-7, with TRBD1 matching 9 bases. The CDR3 spells CSASRDRAAYEQYF. Here the CDR3 DNA reads TGCAGTGCTAGCAGGGACAGGGCGGCCTACGAGCAGTACTTC.